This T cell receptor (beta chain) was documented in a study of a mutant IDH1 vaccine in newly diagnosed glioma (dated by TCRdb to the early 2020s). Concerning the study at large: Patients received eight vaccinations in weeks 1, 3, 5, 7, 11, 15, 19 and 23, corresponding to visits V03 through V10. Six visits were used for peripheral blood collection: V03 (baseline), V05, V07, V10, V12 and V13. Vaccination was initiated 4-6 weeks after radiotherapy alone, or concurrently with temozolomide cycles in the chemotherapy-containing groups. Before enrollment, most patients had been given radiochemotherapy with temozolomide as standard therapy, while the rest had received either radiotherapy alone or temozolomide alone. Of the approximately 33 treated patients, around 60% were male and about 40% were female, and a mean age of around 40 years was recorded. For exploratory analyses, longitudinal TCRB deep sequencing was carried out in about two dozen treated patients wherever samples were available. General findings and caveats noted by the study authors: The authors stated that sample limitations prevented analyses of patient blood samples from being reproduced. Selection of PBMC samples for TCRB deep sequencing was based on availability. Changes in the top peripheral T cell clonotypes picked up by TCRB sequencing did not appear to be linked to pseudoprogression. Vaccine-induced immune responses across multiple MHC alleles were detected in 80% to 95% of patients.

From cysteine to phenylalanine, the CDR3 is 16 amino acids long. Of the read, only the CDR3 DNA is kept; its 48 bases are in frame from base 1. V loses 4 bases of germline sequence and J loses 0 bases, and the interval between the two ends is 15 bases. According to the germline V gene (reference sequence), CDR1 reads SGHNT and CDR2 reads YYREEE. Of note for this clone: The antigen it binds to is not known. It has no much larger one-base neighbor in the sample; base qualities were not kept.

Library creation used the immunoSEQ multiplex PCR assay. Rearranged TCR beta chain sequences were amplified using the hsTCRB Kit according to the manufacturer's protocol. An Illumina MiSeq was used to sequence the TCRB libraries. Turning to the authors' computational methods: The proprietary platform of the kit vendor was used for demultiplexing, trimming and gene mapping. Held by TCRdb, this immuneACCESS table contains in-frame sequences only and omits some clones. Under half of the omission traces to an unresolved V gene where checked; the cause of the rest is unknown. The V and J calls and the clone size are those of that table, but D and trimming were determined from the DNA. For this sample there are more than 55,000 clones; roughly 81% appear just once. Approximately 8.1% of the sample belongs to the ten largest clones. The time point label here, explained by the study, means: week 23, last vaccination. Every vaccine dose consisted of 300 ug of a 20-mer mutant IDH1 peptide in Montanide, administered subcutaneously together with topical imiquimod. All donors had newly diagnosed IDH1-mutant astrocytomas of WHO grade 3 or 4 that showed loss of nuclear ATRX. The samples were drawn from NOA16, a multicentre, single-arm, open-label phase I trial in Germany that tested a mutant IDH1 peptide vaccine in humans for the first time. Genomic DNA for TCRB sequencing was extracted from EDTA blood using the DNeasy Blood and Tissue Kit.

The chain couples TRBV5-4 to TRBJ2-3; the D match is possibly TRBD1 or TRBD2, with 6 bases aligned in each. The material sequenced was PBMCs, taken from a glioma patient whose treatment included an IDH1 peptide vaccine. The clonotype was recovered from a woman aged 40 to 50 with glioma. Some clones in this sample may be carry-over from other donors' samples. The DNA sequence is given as TGTGCCAGCAGCACCCCGCCGGGGGCTAGCACAGATACGCAGTATTTT. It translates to CASSTPPGASTDTQYF.